Each of the 9 T cell receptor beta chains below was sequenced from the same sample in a study of relationships among human T cell subsets. The CD45RA-negative fraction was bead-selected with anti-CD45RO to obtain memory T cells. The T cell receptor alpha and beta CDR3 regions were amplified from mRNA by semiquantitative ARM-PCR. ARM-PCR used tagged nested gene-specific primers, then communal superprimers for exponential amplification. TCRdb redid the calling of the multiplex PCR reads with MiXCR, one entry per CDR3 protein. This sample has 8,500 to 10,000 distinct CDR3 sequences, with roughly 55% found just once. Sequencing used memory T cells sorted from blood. These receptor sequences come from a man in his forties in good health.

V gene TRBV5-6 combines with J gene TRBJ2-5, with TRBD2 matching over 11 bases. This CDR3 comprises 17 residues. Germline loops: CDR1 SGHDT, CDR2 YYEEEE. J gave up 3 bases and V 4 bases, and 11 bases lay outside the gene matches. The CDR3, as DNA: TGTGCCAGCAGCGATGCGCCTAGCGGGGGGCAGGAAGAGACCCAGTACTTC. It specifies CASSDAPSGGQEETQYF.

This chain connects TRBV27 to TRBJ1-5, with a weak D call TRBD1 (6 bases). The length of the CDR3 is 14 residues. V dropped 5 bases and J dropped 3 bases, with 11 bases sitting between them. Germline loops: CDR1 MNHEY, CDR2 SMNVEV (reference sequence). The CDR3, as DNA: TGTGCCAGCAGTCGCCAGGGGAACAATCAGCCCCAGCATTTT. This gives the protein CASSRQGNNQPQHF.

This clonotype was counted a few times. The chain uses TRBV2 and TRBJ2-1; D unresolved. The CDR3 sequence is 14 residues long. CDR1 and CDR2 (germline): SNHLY, FYNNEI. Trimming stripped 5 bases from V and 0 bases from J, with 8 bases between. CDR3 DNA sequence: TGTGCCAGCAGTCAGGAAAGCTCCTACAATGAGCAGTTCTTC. It encodes CASSQESSYNEQFF.

A single count supports this clonotype. This sequence joins TRBV7-9 and TRBJ1-2, with D uncertain. This CDR3 has 12 amino acids. V was trimmed by 5 bases and J by 12 bases, leaving 16 bases between them. Germline CDR1 SEHNR, CDR2 FQNEAQ (reference sequence). The CDR3 region has the DNA TGTGCCAGCAGCCACGAGGACCGCCGTAACACCTTC. This encodes CASSHEDRRNTF.

The chain couples TRBV18 to TRBJ1-6, with no clear D. Germline CDR1 reads KGHSH; CDR2 reads LQKENI. CDR3 length equals 17 residues. V was clipped by 4 bases and J by 7 bases, with 20 bases between them. DNA for the CDR3: TGTGCCAGCTCACGGAAAGGGCCGGGGTCAGAGAATTCACCCCTCCACTTT. Protein sequence: CASSRKGPGSENSPLHF.

The DNA of the CDR3 is TGCGCCAGCAGCCTTACCCCCGGGACAGGGGGCACTGAAGCTTTCTTT. This codes for CASSLTPGTGGTEAFF. The chain has TRBV5-1 and TRBJ1-1; the match to TRBD1 covers 11 bases. CDR1 and CDR2 (germline): SGHRS, YFSETQ. The CDR3 has 16 residues. Trimming cost V 4 bases and J 4 bases; bases outside gene matches: 9.

This clonotype was found a few times. V gene TRBV28 combines with J gene TRBJ1-1; D is unresolved. The CDR3 loop spans 15 amino acids. V shed 5 bases and J shed 1 base, with 14 bases lying between them. Per germline, CDR1 MDHEN and CDR2 SYDVKM. The CDR3: CASSPRLRPNTEAFF. The CDR3 region has the DNA TGTGCCAGCAGTCCCCGACTCAGGCCGAACACTGAAGCTTTCTTT.

The V call is TRBV20-1, the J call TRBJ1-6; D not resolved. CDR3 length: 11 residues. Germline V gene sequence: CDR1 DFQATT, CDR2 SNEGSKA (reference sequence). V shed 6 bases and J shed 8 bases, with 8 bases lying between them. CDR3 sequence (DNA): TGCAGTGCCAGCCCAGATTCACCCCTCCACTTT. Protein sequence: CSASPDSPLHF.

The chain joins TRBV5-1 to TRBJ2-7, with 7 bases fitting TRBD2. The V and J ends lost 7 bases and 6 bases, in that order; junction bases with no gene match: 16. The CDR3 is made up of 15 amino acids. The germline CDR1 and CDR2 sequences are SGHRS and YFSETQ. The CDR3 is CASAHGDRGTIEQYF. The CDR3 coding sequence is TGCGCCAGCGCCCATGGGGACCGGGGGACTATCGAGCAGTACTTC. The whole variable domain, filled in from reference TRBV5-1 and TRBJ2-7, reads KAGVTQTPRYLIKTRGQQVTLSCSPISGHRSVSWYQQTPGQGLQFLFEYFSETQRNKGNFPGRFSGRQFSNSRSEMNVSTLELGDSALYLCASAHGDRGTIEQYFGPGTRLTVT.